This is a list of T cell receptor beta chains from one sample in a study of blood T cell repertoires in COVID-19. Measured with immunoSEQ multiplex PCR; TCRdb has only the in-frame clones, and not every one. Of about 58,000 clones in the sample, around 89% are singletons; the top ten hold around 13%. Sequenced: peripheral blood. The receptors stem from a man between 60 and 75 years old with active COVID-19. The conserved cysteine and the conserved F or W are not part of the CDR3 here. The order of the fields is CDR3 protein, V gene, J gene, D gene. The D gene is left open where the match is weak.

ASSQELDSYNEQF	TRBV4-3	TRBJ2-1	.
ASSFRGGGSGGIYNEQF	TRBV11-2	TRBJ2-1	TRBD2
ASSLILAGGEQY	TRBV7-2	TRBJ2-7	TRBD2
ASSVIAREDYNEQF	TRBV9	TRBJ2-1	TRBD2
ASSLYDSVNTEAF	TRBV5-1	TRBJ1-1	.
ASSKGDTSYEQY	TRBV11-2	TRBJ2-7	.
ASSFGDHRDHTEAF	TRBV5-5	TRBJ1-1	.
SVEDSYNSPLH	TRBV29-1	TRBJ1-6	.
ASSQEAQGFYEQY	TRBV4-3	TRBJ2-7	.
ASSWGGDGYT	TRBV28	TRBJ1-2	.
SVEEGGRGGYT	TRBV29-1	TRBJ1-2	.
ASSELQGYGYT	TRBV6-1	TRBJ1-2	.
ASSEDTPGELF	TRBV2	TRBJ2-2	.
ASAPRLAQETQY	TRBV5-1	TRBJ2-5	TRBD2
ASSYGTGGQETQY	TRBV5-1	TRBJ2-5	TRBD1
ANSVGGLAEETQY	TRBV9	TRBJ2-5	.
ASSPAAGGRNEQF	TRBV4-2	TRBJ2-1	TRBD2
ASSGGFQETQY	TRBV9	TRBJ2-5	.
ASRGTAVAGELF	TRBV2	TRBJ2-2	TRBD1
ASGGVMNTEAF	TRBV9	TRBJ1-1	.
AISGGGEKLF	TRBV10-3	TRBJ1-4	.
ASSQGSTTEAF	TRBV4-3	TRBJ1-1	.
ASSQSANEQY	TRBV14	TRBJ2-7	.
ASSQGVIGNEQY	TRBV6-5	TRBJ2-7	TRBD1
ASSVGPQDRAGNTIY	TRBV9	TRBJ1-3	TRBD1
ASSQGRGLREQF	TRBV6-5	TRBJ2-1	.
ASSLDRNNEQF	TRBV11-2	TRBJ2-1	.
ASSPGSSGGYNEQF	TRBV18	TRBJ2-1	TRBD2
AWSVFGTGGTGNTIY	TRBV30	TRBJ1-3	TRBD1
ASSGGRTGDTEAF	TRBV5-1	TRBJ1-1	TRBD1
ASRSPGITENEQY	TRBV7-8	TRBJ2-7	.
ASSTGTGRGYT	TRBV9	TRBJ1-2	TRBD1
SARNSGRPTYEQY	TRBV29-1	TRBJ2-7	.
ASGDRLETQY	TRBV19	TRBJ2-5	TRBD1
ASSSKPGQGYSNQPQH	TRBV5-6	TRBJ1-5	TRBD1
ASSQGQGGSYEQY	TRBV5-1	TRBJ2-7	TRBD1
ASSPLPRGGELF	TRBV10-1	TRBJ2-2	.
ASSPLAGGPEEQY	TRBV18	TRBJ2-7	TRBD2
AWSVSMNQPQH	TRBV30	TRBJ1-5	.
ASSLLTGGTGELF	TRBV5-4	TRBJ2-2	.
ASSQGGRGWNTGELF	TRBV3-1/TRBV3-2	TRBJ2-2	.
AWLPVKGRGTEAF	TRBV30	TRBJ1-1	.
SVSRPQGGGYEQY	TRBV29-1	TRBJ2-7	.
ASSAGAGANVLT	TRBV2	TRBJ2-6	.
ASRGSNTGELF	TRBV11-2	TRBJ2-2	.